The clone carrying this T cell receptor (beta chain) was observed many times. Its antigen is unidentified. The data originate from a study of T cells in Graves' hyperthyroidism and ophthalmopathy. PBMCs were collected from an approximately 9.3 ml volume of fresh peripheral blood. Findings and caveats of the study: Blood held most thyroid clonotypes expanded above 0.001 frequency.

Germline CDR1 reads SGHDN; CDR2 reads FVKESK. This CDR3 region has 14 residues. The germline V and J ends were trimmed by 0 bases and 6 bases, with 11 bases remaining between them. TCR beta CDR3 regions were amplified from RNA. Carried out on the TCR CDR3, a first-round RT-PCR used the HTBI primer set. TCRdb reprocessed the multiplex PCR reads via MiXCR and lists one record per CDR3 protein. The sample gives about 640,000 distinct CDR3 sequences, more than 20% of which show up once; approximately 30% is in the top ten. This chain joins TRBV14 and TRBJ1-2, with D unresolved. Specimen: blood. This TCR was sampled from a man in his thirties or forties with Graves' ophthalmopathy. CDR3 sequence (DNA): TGTGCCAGCAGCCAAGATCGGGTTCCGGATGGCTACACCTTC. It encodes CASSQDRVPDGYTF.